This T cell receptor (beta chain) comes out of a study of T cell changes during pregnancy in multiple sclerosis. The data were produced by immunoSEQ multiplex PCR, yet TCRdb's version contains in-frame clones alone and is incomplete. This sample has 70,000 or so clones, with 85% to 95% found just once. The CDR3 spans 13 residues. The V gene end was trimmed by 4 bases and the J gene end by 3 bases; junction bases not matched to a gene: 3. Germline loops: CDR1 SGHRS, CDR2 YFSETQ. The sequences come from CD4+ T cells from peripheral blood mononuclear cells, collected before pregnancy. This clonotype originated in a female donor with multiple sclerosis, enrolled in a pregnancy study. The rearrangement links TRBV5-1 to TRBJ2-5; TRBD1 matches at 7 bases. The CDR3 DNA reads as TGCGCCAGCAGCACTGGACAGGAAGAGACCCAGTACTTC. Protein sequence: CASSTGQEETQYF.